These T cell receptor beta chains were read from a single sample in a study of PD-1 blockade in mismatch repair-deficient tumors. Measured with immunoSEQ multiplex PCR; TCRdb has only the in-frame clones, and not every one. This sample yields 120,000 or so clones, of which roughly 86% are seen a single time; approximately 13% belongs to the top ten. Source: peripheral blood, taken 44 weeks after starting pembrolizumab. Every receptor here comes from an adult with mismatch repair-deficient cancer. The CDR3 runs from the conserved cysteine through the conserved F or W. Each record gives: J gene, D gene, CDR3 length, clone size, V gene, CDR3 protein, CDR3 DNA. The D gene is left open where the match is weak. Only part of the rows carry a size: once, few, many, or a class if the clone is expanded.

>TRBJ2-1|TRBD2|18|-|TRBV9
CASSQPTSEMSSYNEQFF
TGTGCCAGCAGCCAGCCAACTAGCGAGATGAGCTCCTACAATGAGCAGTTCTTC
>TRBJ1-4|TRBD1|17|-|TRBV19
CASSMDRGGTTNEKLFF
TGTGCCAGTAGTATGGACAGGGGTGGTACAACTAATGAAAAACTGTTTTTT
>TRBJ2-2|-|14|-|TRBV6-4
CASSPSPDTGELFF
TGTGCCAGCAGTCCCTCCCCTGACACCGGGGAGCTGTTTTTT
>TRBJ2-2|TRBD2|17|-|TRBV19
CASSIAASGRHTGELFF
TGTGCCAGTAGTATAGCGGCTAGCGGGAGGCACACCGGGGAGCTGTTTTTT
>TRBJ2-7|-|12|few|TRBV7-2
CASSFQSYEQYF
TGTGCCAGCAGCTTTCAGTCCTACGAGCAGTACTTC
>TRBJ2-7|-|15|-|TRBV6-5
CASSYSVGYIYEQYF
TGTGCCAGCAGTTACTCTGTGGGTTATATATACGAGCAGTACTTC
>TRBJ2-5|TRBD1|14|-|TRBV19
CASSRTGVPETQYF
TGTGCCAGTAGTCGCACAGGGGTCCCAGAGACCCAGTACTTC
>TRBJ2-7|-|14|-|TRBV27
CASRGSRETYEQYF
TGTGCCAGCAGGGGGAGTAGGGAGACTTACGAGCAGTACTTC
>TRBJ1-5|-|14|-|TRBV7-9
CASSLGLQNQPQHF
TGTGCCAGCAGCTTAGGTTTACAAAATCAGCCCCAGCATTTT
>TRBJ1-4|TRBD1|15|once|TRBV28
CASSWDRVAEEKLFF
TGTGCCAGCAGTTGGGACAGGGTAGCAGAGGAAAAACTGTTTTTT
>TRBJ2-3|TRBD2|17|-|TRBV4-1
CASSQVATLARTDTQYF
TGCGCCAGCAGCCAAGTTGCCACACTAGCGCGCACAGATACGCAGTATTTT
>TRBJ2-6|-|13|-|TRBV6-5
CASSYLGANVLTF
TGTGCCAGCAGTTATCTTGGGGCCAACGTCCTGACTTTC
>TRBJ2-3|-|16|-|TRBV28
CASSFKGSWGTDTQYF
TGTGCCAGCAGTTTTAAGGGATCCTGGGGAACAGATACGCAGTATTTT
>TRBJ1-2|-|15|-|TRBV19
CASSKDAAINYGYTF
TGTGCCAGTAGTAAGGATGCCGCTATTAACTATGGCTACACCTTC
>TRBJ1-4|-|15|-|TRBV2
CASSGGFATNEKLFF
TGTGCCAGCAGTGGAGGGTTTGCAACTAATGAAAAACTGTTTTTT
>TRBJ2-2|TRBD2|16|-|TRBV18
CASSPRSGRDTGELFF
TGTGCCAGCTCACCCCGTAGCGGGAGAGATACCGGGGAGCTGTTTTTT